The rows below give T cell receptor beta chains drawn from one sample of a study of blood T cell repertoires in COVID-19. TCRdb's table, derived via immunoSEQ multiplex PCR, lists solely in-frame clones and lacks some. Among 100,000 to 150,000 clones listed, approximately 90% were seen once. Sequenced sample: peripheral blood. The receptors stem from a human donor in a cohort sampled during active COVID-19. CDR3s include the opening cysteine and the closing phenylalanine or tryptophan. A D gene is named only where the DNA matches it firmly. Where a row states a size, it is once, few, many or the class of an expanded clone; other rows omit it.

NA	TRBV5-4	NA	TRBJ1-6	CASSLARPETPLHF	TGTGCCAGCAGCTTGGCGAGACCGGAGACACCCCTCCACTTT
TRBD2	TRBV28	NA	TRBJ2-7	CASSFSGRIPYEQYF	TGTGCCAGCAGTTTTAGCGGGAGAATACCCTACGAGCAGTACTTC
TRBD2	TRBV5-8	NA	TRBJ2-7	CASSDSGRGYEQYF	TGTGCCAGCAGCGATAGCGGGAGGGGATACGAGCAGTACTTC
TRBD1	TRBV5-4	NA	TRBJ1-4	CASSTGQGTNEKLFF	TGTGCCAGCAGCACCGGACAGGGAACTAATGAAAAACTGTTTTTT
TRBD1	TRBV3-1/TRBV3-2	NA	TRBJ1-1	CASSPTGTGGLNTEAFF	TGTGCCAGCAGCCCAACCGGGACAGGGGGCCTGAACACTGAAGCTTTCTTT
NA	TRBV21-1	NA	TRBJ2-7	CASRTNFSYEQYF	TGTGCCAGCAGAACCAACTTCTCCTACGAGCAGTACTTC
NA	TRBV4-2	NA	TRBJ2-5	CASSQDESGDGETQYF	TGTGCCAGCAGCCAAGATGAGTCGGGAGATGGTGAGACCCAGTACTTC
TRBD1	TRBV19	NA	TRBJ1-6	CASSIQQGDHSPLHF	TGTGCCAGTAGTATCCAGCAGGGGGATCACTCACCCCTCCACTTT
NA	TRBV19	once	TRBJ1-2	CASRDSSYGYTF	TGTGCCAGTAGGGACAGCAGCTATGGCTACACCTTC
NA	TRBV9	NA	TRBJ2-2	CASSVGAGDDPGELFF	TGTGCCAGCAGCGTCGGAGCCGGCGACGATCCCGGGGAGCTGTTTTTT
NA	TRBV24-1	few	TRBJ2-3	CATSQSDTQYF	TGTGCCACCAGTCAATCAGATACGCAGTATTTT
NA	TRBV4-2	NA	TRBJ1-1	CASSPEGGANTEAFF	TGTGCCAGCAGCCCGGAGGGGGGGGCGAACACTGAAGCTTTCTTT
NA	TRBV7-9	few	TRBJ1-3	CAGGPGDNRNTIYF	TGTGCCGGCGGACCAGGGGATAACAGAAACACCATATATTTT
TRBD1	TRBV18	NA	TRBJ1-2	CASSPQATGTTGIYGYTF	TGTGCCAGCTCACCACAGGCGACAGGGACCACGGGGATATATGGCTACACCTTC
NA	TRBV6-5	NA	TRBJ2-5	CASSYSSLYQETQYF	TGTGCCAGCAGTTACTCGAGTCTGTACCAAGAGACCCAGTACTTC
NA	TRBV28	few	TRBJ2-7	CASSLPTPSYEQYF	TGTGCCAGCAGTCTCCCGACACCTTCCTACGAGCAGTACTTC
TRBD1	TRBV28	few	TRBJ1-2	CASSEQGRHGYTF	TGTGCCAGCAGTGAACAGGGGAGGCATGGCTACACCTTC
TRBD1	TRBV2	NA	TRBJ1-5	CASSANRGTNQPQHF	TGTGCCAGCAGTGCTAACAGGGGCACGAATCAGCCCCAGCATTTT
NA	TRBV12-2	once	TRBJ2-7	CASRRRDRGPYEQYF	TGTGCAAGTCGCCGCCGGGACAGGGGGCCCTACGAGCAGTACTTC
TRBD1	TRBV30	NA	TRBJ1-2	CAWTSTGASGYTF	TGTGCCTGGACCTCGACAGGGGCTAGCGGCTACACCTTC
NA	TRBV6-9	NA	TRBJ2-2	CASSFRGTGELFF	TGTGCCAGCAGTTTCAGAGGTACCGGGGAGCTGTTTTTT
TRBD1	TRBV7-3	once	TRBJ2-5	CASSLKDRGLSGTQYF	TGTGCCAGCAGCTTAAAGGACAGGGGGCTGAGTGGGACCCAGTACTTC
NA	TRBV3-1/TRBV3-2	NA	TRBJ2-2	CASSQEDRLPNTGELFF	TGTGCCAGCAGCCAAGAGGACAGACTTCCGAACACCGGGGAGCTGTTTTTT
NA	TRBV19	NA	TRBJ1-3	CASTAGAGNTIYF	TGTGCCAGTACCGCAGGGGCCGGAAACACCATATATTTT
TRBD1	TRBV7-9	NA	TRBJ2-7	CASSPAAGTGGSYEQYF	TGTGCCAGCAGCCCAGCCGCCGGGACAGGGGGCTCCTACGAGCAGTACTTC
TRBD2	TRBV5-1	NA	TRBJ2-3	CASSIRPGTSGEGYTQYF	TGCGCCAGCAGCATTAGACCCGGGACTAGCGGGGAGGGATATACGCAGTATTTT
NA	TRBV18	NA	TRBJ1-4	CASSSYSATNEKLFF	TGTGCCAGCTCATCGTATAGTGCAACTAATGAAAAACTGTTTTTT
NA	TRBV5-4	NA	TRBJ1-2	CASSLEGRTSIYGYTF	TGTGCCAGCAGCTTGGAAGGCAGGACTTCTATCTATGGCTACACCTTC
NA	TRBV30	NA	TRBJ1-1	CAWSEGVVTEAFF	TGTGCCTGGAGTGAAGGGGTGGTCACTGAAGCTTTCTTT
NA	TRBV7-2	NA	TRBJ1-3	CANGIYSGNTIYF	TGTGCCAACGGGATCTACTCTGGAAACACCATATATTTT
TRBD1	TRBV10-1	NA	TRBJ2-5	CASSESRGLETQYF	TGCGCCAGCAGTGAGTCCAGGGGGCTCGAGACCCAGTACTTC
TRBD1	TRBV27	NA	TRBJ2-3	CASRSQGAGADTQYF	TGTGCCAGCAGGTCACAGGGGGCGGGAGCAGATACGCAGTATTTT
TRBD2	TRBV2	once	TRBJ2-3	CASSLKAGGPDTQYF	TGTGCCAGCAGCCTCAAAGCGGGAGGGCCGGATACGCAGTATTTT
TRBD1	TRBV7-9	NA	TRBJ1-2	CASSPGQGPESAKGGYTF	TGTGCCAGCAGCCCGGGACAGGGACCCGAGTCGGCAAAGGGGGGCTACACCTTC
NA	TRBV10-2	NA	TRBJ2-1	CASSEFPRSEQFF	TGCGCCAGCAGTGAGTTCCCTCGGTCGGAGCAGTTCTTC
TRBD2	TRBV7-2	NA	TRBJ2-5	CASSPLAGGFEETQYF	TGTGCCAGCAGCCCGCTAGCGGGGGGGTTCGAAGAGACCCAGTACTTC
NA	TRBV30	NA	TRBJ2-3	CAWRPRELDTQYF	TGTGCCTGGAGGCCCCGGGAACTGGATACGCAGTATTTT
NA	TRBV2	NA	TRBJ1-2	CASSGFRIYGYTF	TGTGCCAGCAGTGGGTTCAGGATCTATGGCTACACCTTC
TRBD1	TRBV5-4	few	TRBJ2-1	CASRRGQGNEQFF	TGTGCCAGCCGCCGAGGACAGGGGAATGAGCAGTTCTTC
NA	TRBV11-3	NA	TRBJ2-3	CASSYRQGGQYF	TGTGCCAGCAGCTACCGACAAGGGGGGCAGTATTTT
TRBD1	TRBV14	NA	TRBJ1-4	CASSQVQGIGEKLFF	TGTGCCAGCAGCCAAGTACAGGGGATAGGTGAAAAACTGTTTTTT
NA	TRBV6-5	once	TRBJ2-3	CASSFRQSTDTQYF	TGTGCCAGCAGTTTTCGACAGTCCACAGATACGCAGTATTTT
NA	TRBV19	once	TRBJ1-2	CASSIRDSGIGYTF	TGTGCCAGTAGTATCCGGGACTCAGGTATTGGCTACACCTTC
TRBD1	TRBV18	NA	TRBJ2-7	CASSPGTGPYEQYF	TGTGCCAGCTCACCTGGGACAGGTCCGTACGAGCAGTACTTC
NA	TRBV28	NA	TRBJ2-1	CASSFFAGLNNEQFF	TGTGCCAGCAGTTTTTTTGCGGGACTGAACAATGAGCAGTTCTTC
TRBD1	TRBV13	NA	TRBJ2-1	CASIKLTGGISYNEQFF	TGTGCCAGCATTAAGCTCACAGGGGGTATCTCCTACAATGAGCAGTTCTTC
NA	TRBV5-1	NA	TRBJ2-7	CASSLLEEGWSSYEQYF	TGCGCCAGCAGCCTACTAGAGGAGGGCTGGAGCTCCTACGAGCAGTACTTC
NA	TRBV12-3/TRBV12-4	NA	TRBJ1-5	CASSLKRDQPQHF	TGTGCCAGCAGTTTGAAGAGGGATCAGCCCCAGCATTTT
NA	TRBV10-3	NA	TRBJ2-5	CAITADYQETQYF	TGTGCCATCACCGCGGACTACCAAGAGACCCAGTACTTC
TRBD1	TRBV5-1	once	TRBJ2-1	CASSSSLLDRAGNEQFF	TGCGCCAGCAGCTCGAGCCTTCTGGACAGGGCGGGCAATGAGCAGTTCTTC
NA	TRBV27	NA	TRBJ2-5	CATRGRGYILPQETQYF	TGTGCCACCCGGGGGAGGGGGTACATCTTGCCTCAAGAGACCCAGTACTTC
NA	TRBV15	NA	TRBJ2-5	CATSRAGSQETQYF	TGTGCCACCAGCAGAGCAGGGTCACAAGAGACCCAGTACTTC
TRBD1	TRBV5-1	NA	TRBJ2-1	CASSLALGTGGNEQFF	TGCGCCAGCAGCTTGGCGCTCGGGACAGGGGGGAATGAGCAGTTCTTC
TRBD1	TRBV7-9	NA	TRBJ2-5	CASSVPLGQGQETQYF	TGTGCCAGCAGCGTGCCGCTGGGACAGGGACAAGAGACCCAGTACTTC
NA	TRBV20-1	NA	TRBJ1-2	CSATDYGYTF	TGCAGTGCTACGGACTATGGCTACACCTTC
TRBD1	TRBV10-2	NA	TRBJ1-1	CASSEPGTGRNTEAFF	TGCGCCAGCAGTGAACCCGGGACAGGTAGAAACACTGAAGCTTTCTTT
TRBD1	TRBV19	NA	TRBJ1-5	CASSRRTGDQPQHF	TGTGCCAGTAGTCGCCGGACAGGGGATCAGCCCCAGCATTTT